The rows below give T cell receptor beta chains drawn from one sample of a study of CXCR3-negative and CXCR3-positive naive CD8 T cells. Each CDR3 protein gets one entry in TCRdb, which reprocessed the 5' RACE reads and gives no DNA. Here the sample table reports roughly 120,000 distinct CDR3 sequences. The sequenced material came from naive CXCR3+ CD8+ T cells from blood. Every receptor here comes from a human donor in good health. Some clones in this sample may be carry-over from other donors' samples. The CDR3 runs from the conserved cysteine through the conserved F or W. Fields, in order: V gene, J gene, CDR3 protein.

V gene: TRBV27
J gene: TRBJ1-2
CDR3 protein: CASSFRAEWDYGYTF

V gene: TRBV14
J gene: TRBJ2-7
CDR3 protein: CASSQDKSYSYEQYF

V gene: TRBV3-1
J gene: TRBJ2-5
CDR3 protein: CASTFGRLGETQYF

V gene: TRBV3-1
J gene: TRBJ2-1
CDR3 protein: CASSLSGLASNEQFF

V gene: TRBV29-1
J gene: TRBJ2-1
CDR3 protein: CSVEDEGRTQFF

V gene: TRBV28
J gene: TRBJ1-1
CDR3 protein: CASSSDDRGVEAFF

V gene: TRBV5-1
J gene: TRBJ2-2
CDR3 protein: CASSRTSGGTGELFF

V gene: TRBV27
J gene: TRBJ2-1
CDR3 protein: CASSTILEGAVNIF

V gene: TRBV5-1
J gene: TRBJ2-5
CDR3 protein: CASSNPLEDREKETQYF

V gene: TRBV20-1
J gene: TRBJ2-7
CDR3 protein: CSANLGRDLVPYEQYF

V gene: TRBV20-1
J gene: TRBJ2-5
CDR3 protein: CSARDLTSGRAFQETQYF

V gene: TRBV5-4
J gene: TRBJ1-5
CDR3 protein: CASSRTPGQGAGSNQPQHF